The rows below give T cell receptor beta chains drawn from one sample of a study of cytomegalovirus exposure and HLA in healthy donors. Sequencing was performed with immunoSEQ multiplex PCR; in TCRdb, only in-frame clones are kept and a portion is missing. The sample contains over 100,000 clones, approximately 80% of which appear only once. The sample consisted of PBMCs. Every receptor here comes from a male donor in good health and CMV-seropositive. Both conserved end residues are part of each CDR3. A D gene is named only where the DNA matches it firmly. Where a row states a size, it is once, few, many or the class of an expanded clone; other rows omit it.

clone_size	d_call	v_call	j_call	cdr3_aa	cdr3_nt
NA	NA	TRBV5-1	TRBJ2-1	CASSLDAGHTKSSYNEQFF	TGCGCCAGCAGCTTGGACGCGGGCCACACTAAGAGCTCCTACAATGAGCAGTTCTTC
NA	TRBD1	TRBV6-6	TRBJ1-2	CAISGGVRSYGYTF	TGTGCCATCTCAGGGGGAGTTAGGAGCTATGGCTACACCTTC
few	TRBD2	TRBV7-2	TRBJ2-3	CASSLTSGPTDTQYF	TGTGCCAGCAGCCTCACTAGCGGCCCCACAGATACGCAGTATTTT
NA	TRBD1	TRBV9	TRBJ2-5	CASSVVVYRTGGAQQETQYF	TGTGCCAGCAGCGTAGTTGTGTATCGTACAGGGGGTGCCCAACAAGAGACCCAGTACTTC
NA	TRBD1	TRBV6-1	TRBJ1-1	CASSGFDRDWNTEAFF	TGTGCCAGCAGTGGATTTGACAGGGATTGGAACACTGAAGCTTTCTTT
NA	TRBD1	TRBV5-1	TRBJ2-5	CASSPGTGPKETQYF	TGCGCCAGCAGCCCCGGGACAGGGCCAAAAGAGACCCAGTACTTC
NA	NA	TRBV28	TRBJ1-2	CASSLIGVRGIGYGYTF	TGTGCCAGCAGTCTGATAGGGGTCCGTGGGATAGGCTATGGCTACACCTTC
NA	TRBD1	TRBV5-1	TRBJ2-3	CASSLGTGGTDTQYF	TGCGCCAGCAGCCTTGGGACAGGGGGCACAGATACGCAGTATTTT
few	TRBD2	TRBV9	TRBJ2-1	CASSGRLAGEGNEQFF	TGTGCCAGCAGCGGCCGACTAGCGGGAGAAGGAAATGAGCAGTTCTTC
NA	TRBD2	TRBV7-2	TRBJ2-2	CASSPRVAGGPHTGELFF	TGTGCCAGCAGCCCCCGGGTAGCGGGAGGGCCCCACACCGGGGAGCTGTTTTTT
once	TRBD1	TRBV13	TRBJ1-5	CASSSRQGNQPQHF	TGTGCCAGCAGCTCGCGACAGGGTAATCAGCCCCAGCATTTT
NA	NA	TRBV5-6	TRBJ2-3	CASSRPVYTDTQYF	TGTGCCAGCAGCCGTCCAGTTTACACAGATACGCAGTATTTT
NA	NA	TRBV5-1	TRBJ2-5	CASSLADQETQYF	TGCGCCAGCAGCTTGGCAGATCAAGAGACCCAGTACTTC